This TCR beta chain was captured in a study of blood T cells in healthy people across ages. Germline loops: CDR1 DFQATT, CDR2 SNEGSKA (reference sequence). Trimming left V 5 bases short and J 11 bases short, with 27 bases between. The CDR3 has 15 amino acids. Together with a sample-barcoded 5' primer, a J-beta primer mix was included in a second PCR lasting about 6 to 11 cycles. Per sample, CDR3-containing paired-end reads numbered at least 2.5 million. In TCRdb, the 5' RACE reads were re-called with MiXCR into one record per CDR3 protein. Of about 400,000 distinct CDR3 sequences in the sample, roughly half were seen once. Each donor supplied ten milliliters of peripheral blood. Per individual sample, total RNA of at least 5 micrograms was extracted.

The genes are TRBV20-1 and TRBJ2-5, with D tentatively TRBD1 (6 bases). The specimen was blood. This TCR was sampled from a man between 60 and 75 years old in good health. For the CDR3, the DNA is TGCAGTGCTCCCCTCCTGGGGGCTTCTGGCAATGAGCAGTACTTC. Its protein is CSAPLLGASGNEQYF.